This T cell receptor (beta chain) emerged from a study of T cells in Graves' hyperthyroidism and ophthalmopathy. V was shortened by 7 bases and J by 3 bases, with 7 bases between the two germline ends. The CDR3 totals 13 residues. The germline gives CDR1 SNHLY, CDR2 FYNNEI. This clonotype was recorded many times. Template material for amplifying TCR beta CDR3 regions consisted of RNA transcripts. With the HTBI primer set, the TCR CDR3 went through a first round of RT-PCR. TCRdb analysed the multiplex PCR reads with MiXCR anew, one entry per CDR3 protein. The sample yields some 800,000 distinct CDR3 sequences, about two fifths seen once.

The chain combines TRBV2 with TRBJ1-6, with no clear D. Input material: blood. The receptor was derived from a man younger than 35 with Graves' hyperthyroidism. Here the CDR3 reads CASTPGYNSPLHF. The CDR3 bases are TGTGCCAGCACGCCAGGCTATAATTCACCCCTCCACTTT.